The clone carrying this TCR beta chain was detected once. The source of the sample is a study of T cell changes during pregnancy in multiple sclerosis. Assay used: immunoSEQ multiplex PCR; TCRdb lists only in-frame clones, some missing. The sample has under 60,000 clones, 92% seen once. CDR3 size: 15 residues. Germline loops: CDR1 SGHNT, CDR2 YENEEA. The V and J ends lost 1 base and 2 bases, in that order; junction bases with no gene match: 1. The source material was CD4+ T cells from peripheral blood mononuclear cells, sampled after pregnancy. The genes are TRBV11-3 and TRBJ2-1; 8 positions match TRBD1. This clonotype was obtained from a female donor with multiple sclerosis, enrolled in a pregnancy study. DNA for the CDR3: TGTGCCAGCAGCTTAGGGACAGGGCCCTACAATGAGCAGTTCTTC. Translated, it gives CASSLGTGPYNEQFF.